The 6 T cell receptor beta chains listed next were all sequenced from one sample in a study of blood T cell repertoires in COVID-19. TCRdb keeps only in-frame clones here, not all; method: immunoSEQ multiplex PCR. The table shows 95,000 to 110,000 clones, with over 75% occurring only once. Sequencing was done on a sample of peripheral blood. Every receptor here comes from a human donor in a cohort sampled during active COVID-19.

Comment on this clone: One junction end does not reproduce the germline sequence, and a read error may be involved. CDR3 DNA: TGTGCCAGCACTGAAACTAGCGGCACCGGGGAGCTGTTTTTT. As protein: CASTETSGTGELFF. This chain uses TRBV6-1 with TRBJ2-2; TRBD2 aligns across 8 bases. CDR3 length: 14 residues. The V gene's germline CDR1 is MNHNS and CDR2 SASEGT.

J is TRBJ2-1 and V is TRBV3-1 (or the pseudogene TRBV3-2); no clear D. The CDR3 length is 13 residues. Germline V gene lookup returns CDR1 LGHDT and CDR2 YNNKEL (reference sequence). The V end lost 5 bases, the J end lost 10 bases, and 15 bases lay between the germline ends. CDR3 residues: CASSSVQNIEQFF. Here the CDR3 DNA reads TGTGCCAGCAGCTCTGTCCAGAACATCGAGCAGTTCTTC.

The chain links TRBV4-2 to TRBJ1-2; a weak D match, TRBD1 (6 bases). The CDR3 contains 15 residues. CDR1 is LGHNA, CDR2 YNFKEQ, per germline. V shed 4 bases and J shed 4 bases, with 16 bases lying between them. The CDR3 DNA reads TGTGCCAGCAGCCCCCGGGAGGGGGGAGGCTATGGCTACACCTTC. Translated, it gives CASSPREGGGYGYTF.

The chain couples TRBV7-3 to TRBJ2-3; 8 bases align to TRBD2. The length of the CDR3 is 16 residues. V lost 5 bases to trimming and J lost 2 bases; unmatched junction nucleotides: 9. The germline V gene has CDR1 SGHTA and CDR2 FQGTGA. The CDR3 region is CASSQIAGRITDTQYF. CDR3 sequence (DNA): TGTGCCAGCAGCCAAATAGCGGGGAGAATCACAGATACGCAGTATTTT.

The rearrangement joins TRBV7-8 to TRBJ1-4; the D is unclear. Trimming stripped 0 bases from V and 11 bases from J, with 19 bases between. The CDR3 runs 16 residues. The germline V gene has CDR1 SGHVS and CDR2 FQNEAQ. The CDR3 nucleotides read TGTGCCAGCAGCTTAGCTTCGGATCAGGTCGTCTGGAAACTGTTTTTT. Its translation is CASSLASDQVVWKLFF.

The chain links TRBV7-3 to TRBJ2-7, with D possibly TRBD2 on 5 matching bases. CDR3 length: 16 amino acids. In germline, CDR1 is SGHTA, CDR2 FQGTGA. Trimming cost V 1 base and J 0 bases, with 13 bases left between them. The CDR3 reads CASSLRAQRSSYEQYF. CDR3 coding DNA: TGTGCCAGCAGCTTAAGAGCACAGCGGAGCTCCTACGAGCAGTACTTC.